The 15 T cell receptor beta chains in this list originate from one sample, sequenced in a study of radiation and T cells in renal cell carcinoma. This table comes from immunoSEQ multiplex PCR, and its TCRdb copy is limited to in-frame clones, with some not included. The data contain about 120,000 clones, about 81% of them singletons. Sample time point: blood 2 weeks post-SBRT. Treatment given: 15 Gy SBRT to primary tumor, nephrectomy 4 weeks later. The starting material was blood, obtained from a patient whose treatment included radiotherapy and nephrectomy. The source is a woman aged 55-70 years with renal cell carcinoma.

This rearrangement joins TRBV28 to TRBJ2-7; 10 nucleotides line up with TRBD1. Looked up from germline, CDR1 is MDHEN and CDR2 is SYDVKM. V shed 3 bases, J shed 3 bases, and the junction held 8 bases outside the gene matches. The CDR3 is made up of 16 amino acids. In nucleotides, the CDR3 is TGTGCCAGCAGTTTGCTACCGGGACAGGGGAACTACGAGCAGTACTTC. Translation: CASSLLPGQGNYEQYF.

This chain connects TRBV4-1 to TRBJ2-7; 10 positions agree with TRBD2. The CDR3 loop spans 13 amino acids. V trimming: 0 bases; J trimming: 13 bases; junction bases outside the gene matches: 6. CDR1 and CDR2 (germline): MGHRA, YSYEKL. CDR3 DNA: TGCGCCAGCAGCCAAGAGCTAGCGGGGGACCGCTACTTC. The encoded protein is CASSQELAGDRYF.

This chain uses TRBV19 with TRBJ2-7; TRBD2 matches at 8 bases. Germline CDR1 LNHDA, CDR2 SQIVND (reference sequence). V lost 3 bases to trimming and J lost 0 bases; unmatched junction nucleotides: 7. The CDR3 has 16 residues. The chain's CDR3 is CASSIAQRGFSYEQYF. Written as DNA, the CDR3 is TGTGCCAGTAGTATCGCCCAGCGGGGGTTCTCCTACGAGCAGTACTTC.

V gene TRBV18 combines with J gene TRBJ1-3; D call uncertain. Trimming cost V 3 bases and J 0 bases, with 9 bases left between them. Per the germline V gene, CDR1 is KGHSH and CDR2 is LQKENI. The CDR3 sequence is 15 residues long. This CDR3 reads CASSPTTISGNTIYF. The CDR3 DNA sequence: TGTGCCAGCTCACCGACAACGATCTCTGGAAACACCATATATTTT. The whole variable domain, filled in from reference TRBV18 and TRBJ1-3, reads NAGVMQNPRHLVRRRGQEARLRCSPMKGHSHVYWYRQLPEEGLKFMVYLQKENIIDESGMPKERFSAEFPKEGPSILRIQQVVRGDSAAYFCASSPTTISGNTIYFGEGSWLTVV.

V usage is TRBV6-6 and J usage is TRBJ1-6, with D possibly matching TRBD1 (5 bases). This CDR3 spans 15 amino acids. With 6 bases removed from V and 6 bases from J, the gap between germline ends came to 15 bases. The germline gives CDR1 MNHNY, CDR2 SVGAGI (reference sequence). The CDR3 nucleotides are TGTGCCAGCAGACCGCCCGGGGGATTTAATTCACCCCTCCACTTT. Protein sequence: CASRPPGGFNSPLHF.

This chain links TRBV6-5 with TRBJ2-7; D remains ambiguous. The germline V gene encodes CDR1 MNHEY and CDR2 SVGAGI. The CDR3 runs to 15 residues. Trimming left V 2 bases short and J 0 bases short, with 11 bases between. CDR3 region: CASSYGHLSSYEQYF. The CDR3 nucleotides are TGTGCCAGCAGTTACGGGCACTTGAGCTCCTACGAGCAGTACTTC.

The genes are TRBV18 and TRBJ1-1; 11 nucleotides line up with TRBD1. Trimming removed 5 bases from V and 4 bases from J; junction bases left unmatched: 3. Germline assignment: CDR1 KGHSH and CDR2 LQKENI. This CDR3 contains 14 residues. This CDR3 is CASSFGTGGTEAFF. Written as DNA, the CDR3 is TGTGCCAGCTCATTTGGGACAGGGGGCACTGAAGCTTTCTTT.

This clone occurred once. V gene TRBV2 combines with J gene TRBJ1-4, with D unresolved. V lost 6 bases and J 5 bases, leaving 16 bases between the germline ends. Germline assignment: CDR1 SNHLY and CDR2 FYNNEI. There are 15 residues in the CDR3. The chain's CDR3 is CASRKTQEGNEKLFF. In DNA, the CDR3 is TGTGCCAGCAGAAAGACCCAGGAGGGAAATGAAAAACTGTTTTTT. The full variable domain, rest sourced from reference TRBV2 and TRBJ1-4, is EPEVTQTPSHQVTQMGQEVILRCVPISNHLYFYWYRQILGQKVEFLVSFYNNEISEKSEIFDDQFSVERPDGSNFTLKIRSTKLEDSAMYFCASRKTQEGNEKLFFGSGTQLSVL.

DNA of the CDR3: TGTGCCAGCAGTGAAGCGGGGGTGACTGAAGCTTTCTTT. This gives the protein CASSEAGVTEAFF. The chain links TRBV2 to TRBJ1-1, with D tentatively TRBD1 (5 bases). The CDR3 runs to 13 residues. Germline V lookup: CDR1 SNHLY, CDR2 FYNNEI. V gave up 0 bases and J gave up 5 bases, with 7 bases separating them.

This chain joins TRBV19 and TRBJ2-7, with TRBD1 matching over 7 bases. The CDR3 loop spans 14 amino acids. With 7 bases clipped from V and 6 bases from J, the junction kept 12 bases outside the gene matches. The germline V gene encodes CDR1 LNHDA and CDR2 SQIVND (reference sequence). The CDR3 protein is CASKTGDRAREQYF. The CDR3 coding sequence is TGTGCCAGTAAAACTGGAGACAGGGCCCGCGAGCAGTACTTC.

The V gene is TRBV5-1, the J gene TRBJ1-1; no reliable D call. This CDR3 comprises 17 residues. V lost 2 bases to trimming and J lost 5 bases, with 22 bases between them. Germline values: CDR1 SGHRS, CDR2 YFSETQ. The CDR3 nucleotides are TGCGCCAGCAGCTTAAGGGTCCTTTCAGAGTCGGCGACTGAAGCTTTCTTT. Protein product: CASSLRVLSESATEAFF.

The rearrangement uses TRBV27 and TRBJ1-2; D may be TRBD1 (5 bases). Germline assignment: CDR1 MNHEY and CDR2 SMNVEV (reference sequence). Trimming pared 3 bases from V and 7 bases from J, leaving 12 bases between. The CDR3 consists of 13 residues. The CDR3 coding sequence is TGTGCCAGCAGTTTCGGGGGATTCGGTGGCTACACCTTC. Its protein product is CASSFGGFGGYTF.

This sequence joins TRBV2 and TRBJ2-7; D perhaps matches TRBD1 (5 bases). CDR1 and CDR2 (germline): SNHLY, FYNNEI. The V and J ends lost 2 bases and 5 bases respectively, with 13 bases between them. This CDR3 comprises 14 residues. The CDR3 reads CASSEIPPGHEQYF. The CDR3 DNA reads TGTGCCAGCAGTGAAATCCCCCCAGGGCACGAGCAGTACTTC.

The V and J genes are TRBV15 and TRBJ2-5; D is perhaps TRBD2 (7 bases). Trimming stripped 0 bases from V and 5 bases from J, with 19 bases between. This CDR3 comprises 17 residues. Germline assignment: CDR1 LNHNV and CDR2 YYDKDF (reference sequence). The CDR3 loop is CATSRDWGGRGLETQYF. CDR3 DNA: TGTGCCACCAGCAGAGATTGGGGGGGGCGAGGCCTGGAGACCCAGTACTTC. Full variable domain (outside the CDR3, taken from reference TRBV15 and TRBJ2-5): DAMVIQNPRYQVTQFGKPVTLSCSQTLNHNVMYWYQQKSSQAPKLLFHYYDKDFNNEADTPDNFQSRRPNTSFCFLDIRSPGLGDTAMYLCATSRDWGGRGLETQYFGPGTRLLVL.

V gene TRBV6-1 combines with J gene TRBJ2-5; TRBD2 aligns across 9 bases. With 1 base clipped from V and 1 base from J, the junction kept 4 bases outside the gene matches. Germline-derived CDR1 and CDR2 are MNHNS and SASEGT. The CDR3 runs 16 residues. The CDR3 loop reads CASSEGLAGAQETQYF. CDR3 bases: TGTGCCAGCAGTGAAGGTTTAGCGGGGGCCCAAGAGACCCAGTACTTC.